This TCR beta chain was recorded in a study of OX40 agonist ivuxolimab in advanced cancers. Background on the whole study: Ivuxolimab was an agonistic, fully human IgG2 monoclonal antibody directed against OX40 (CD134), a costimulatory receptor. Intravenous ivuxolimab was administered to patients every 2 weeks at six dose levels: 0.01, 0.1, 0.3, 1.5, 3 and 10 mg/kg. Of the approximately 50 dose-escalation patients, hepatocellular carcinoma was present in 19, melanoma in about 15, renal cell carcinoma in 9 and head and neck cancer in 9. A male proportion of almost 85% and a mean age of 60 years, ranging from 23 to 79, were recorded for the dose-escalation cohort. Prior anti-PD-1, anti-PD-L1 or anti-CTLA-4 therapy was permitted, and less than 45% of dose-escalation patients had received checkpoint inhibitors. Partial responses occurred in three dose-escalation patients: two with cutaneous melanoma and one with hepatocellular carcinoma. The purpose of peripheral TCRbeta sequencing was to test whether ivuxolimab changed TCR sequence diversity and led to clonal T-cell expansion. The monotherapy dose-escalation portion (N of about 50 patients) of the phase I ivuxolimab trial is reported in the paper.

To sequence the TCRbeta CDR3 region, genomic DNA was isolated from the sorted cells. The immunoSEQ Assay was used to sequence the TCRbeta CDR3 regions. TCRdb provides this immuneACCESS table in a form limited to in-frame rearrangements. Some clones are lacking; in checked studies, under half of them reflect an unresolved V gene, and why the rest are absent is not known. Present in this sample are about 61,000 clones, 75% to 90% of which were seen just once. The ten largest clones represent roughly 3.2% of the sample. In the germline V gene, CDR1 corresponds to SGHAT and CDR2 to FQNNGV. Trimming at the junction amounts to 3 bases on V and 4 bases on J, and the germline ends lie 9 bases apart. Including the terminal cysteine and phenylalanine, the CDR3 comprises 14 residues. The DNA shown is the 42-base CDR3, in frame from base 1. The trial excluded patients who had a history of autoimmune disease or who were on systemic immunosuppression. Peripheral blood for TCR sequencing was drawn from every dose cohort at baseline, at cycle 4 day 1 and at cycle 7 day 1. Samples came from an open-label, multicenter, first-in-human phase I dose-escalation trial of ivuxolimab. Adults with locally advanced or metastatic melanoma, renal cell carcinoma, hepatocellular carcinoma or head and neck squamous cell carcinoma were enrolled in the trial. CD4+ and CD8+ T cells were sorted separately from peripheral blood before TCR sequencing.

Points the paper makes about the study in general: After ivuxolimab, more expanded clones were found on average in CD8+ T cells than in CD4+ T cells. Partial responders in the 0.1-3.0 mg/kg groups had among the lowest normalized peripheral clonal expansion, especially among CD8+ T cells. The antigen specificity of the peripheral T cells that underwent clonal expansion was not determined. Low levels of normalized T-cell clonal expansion were also seen in some patients who did not respond. At doses of 0.1 to 3.0 mg/kg, clonal expansion of both CD4+ and CD8+ blood T cells was observed from baseline to week 6.

Of note for this clone: This clone's antigen is unknown. No qualities accompany the bases; no much larger clone lies one base away.

This TCR was sampled from an adult with an advanced solid tumor such as melanoma, head and neck, liver or kidney cancer. Sample: CD4+ or CD8+ T cells sorted from blood, taken in a trial of the OX40 agonist ivuxolimab. The receptor chain draws on TRBV11-2 and TRBJ2-2; the D gene is perhaps TRBD2, on 6 matching bases. The CDR3 protein is CASSLGGVTGELFF. The nucleotide sequence is TGTGCCAGCAGCTTGGGGGGAGTCACCGGGGAGCTGTTTTTT.